Here is one T cell receptor (beta chain) with its context. Its target is unknown. Trimming cost V 3 bases and J 4 bases, with 9 bases left between them. The germline V gene has CDR1 LNHDA and CDR2 SQIVND (reference sequence). The CDR3 length is 13 residues. Chemo-refractory metastatic non-small-cell lung cancer patients were treated with focal radiation plus CTLA-4 blockade with ipilimumab. This sample is drawn from a study of radiotherapy plus CTLA-4 blockade in lung cancer. Study in general: Disease control reached around 30%, with objective responses in less than 20%. Study-wide results and caveats: Response was reportedly best predicted by early blood T cell clone dynamics, with interferon-beta. Blood TCR clones of tumor origin expanded after radiotherapy plus ipilimumab.

Libraries were prepared by immunoSEQ multiplex PCR; TCRdb keeps only in-frame clonotypes and omits some of them. The profile shows roughly 50,000 clones, 70% to 90% of them singletons. The gene calls are TRBV19 and TRBJ1-1, with D perhaps TRBD1 (5 bases). This TCR was sampled from a human donor with non-small cell lung cancer whose response to radiotherapy plus ipilimumab could not be evaluated. Sequences were derived from peripheral blood, sampled from a patient treated with radiotherapy plus ipilimumab. The CDR3 DNA reads TGTGCCAGTAGTATCCGGGGGATCACTGAAGCTTTCTTT. This translates into CASSIRGITEAFF.